This T cell receptor (beta chain) was recovered during a study of cytomegalovirus exposure and HLA in healthy donors (dated by TCRdb to about 2017). Notes on the research overall: According to an earlier analysis of 587 of the donors, about 179 million T cells yielded 117 million unique TCR beta sequences and about 280 Gb of sequence data. Among about 360 genotyped donors of the cohort, an average of about 240,000 unique TCR beta nucleotide sequences were sequenced per donor, roughly 20% of them non-productive. The later analysis used no new phenotypic data to find candidate immune exposures, relying instead on TCR beta sequences and their occurrence across donors. Roughly five DR-DQ haplotypes were treated as single units for association and clustering because of strong linkage in the cohort. A later genetic analysis used genome-wide SNP genotypes for about 65% of the roughly 670 donors, treating that subset as a discovery cohort. The number of typed donors differed by locus: 629-630 for A, B, C, DRB1 and DQB1; some 500 for DQA1; around 580 for DPA1; and 400 to 480 for DPB1. To study patterns of TCR occurrence, a later analysis re-analyzed previously published TCR beta repertoires from 550 to 800 donors and added high-resolution HLA genotyping. All discovery cohort repertoires had been generated using a single sequencing platform. High-throughput TCR immunosequencing, statistical association of individual TCRs with disease status, and machine learning were combined to predict cytomegalovirus infection status. Class I and class II HLA loci were covered by the typing at four-digit resolution. Donor age, sex, ethnicity and CMV serostatus were compiled together with the repertoire data. Along with the roughly 700-subject first cohort, a separate validation cohort of more than 90 different subjects was used. To decide whether each TCR beta V gene segment behaved as functional or pseudogenic, an earlier analysis of some 600 of the donors relied on high-throughput TCR beta sequencing. Using immunosequencing, the study profiled T cell repertoires from 666 subjects and related those repertoires to cytomegalovirus serostatus. Among the roughly 400 genotyped donors, about 85% belonged to the genetic ancestry cluster associated with self-reported Caucasian donors. The study was designed to test whether signatures of past pathogen exposure could be identified by cataloging public T cell receptors. An early release covering approximately 600 HLA-typed donors comprised about 300 gigabases of sequencing data and roughly 85 million unique TCR sequences. Beyond this particular receptor, the publication reports: Several of the top co-occurrence clusters appeared to be linked to parvovirus B19, influenza, CMV and Epstein-Barr virus, according to a later analysis. Broadly in line with IMGT annotations, most TCR beta V segments showed up in productive rearrangements about 87% or about 30% of the time in an earlier analysis of several hundred of the donors. Correlated functional status among segregating V segments might reflect linkage disequilibrium, but an unknown experimental factor could not be ruled out. According to a later genetic analysis, donors in an Asian-associated ancestry cluster had fewer N-insertions in productive TCRs than the approximately 630-donor mean. For the cohort, immune exposure information was limited to CMV serostatus. The study gave a list of some 150 TCR beta chains associated with cytomegalovirus. Specific HLA alleles were associated with 16,951 TCR beta sequences at a false discovery rate of 0.05 in a later analysis. Presence/absence analyses assumed roughly uniform sequencing depth across donors, an assumption that may not hold. In this cohort, only TCR beta chains were sequenced, and detectable features were limited by the absence of alpha or paired-chain data. A further reported finding was that TCR beta sequences accurately predicted the HLA-A and HLA-B alleles for most subjects in the first cohort. In a later analysis, HLA-associated TCR beta chains showed more clonal expansion and lower generation probabilities than non-associated chains that were equally common. Across donors, most TCR sequences were observed very rarely, whereas some public TCRs were present in many individuals. The classifier was reported to diagnose cytomegalovirus status with high specificity and sensitivity in both the original cohort and the validation cohort. A few of the identified cytomegalovirus-associated TCR beta chains were confirmed in vitro to be specific for cytomegalovirus antigens. A cluster of highly shared sequence variants was judged likely to be a technical artifact of the sequencing pipeline. Because HLA typing was unavailable for some donors at each locus, only the typed subset was used in association tests. Most CMV-associated TCR beta chains appeared to be HLA-restricted in a later analysis, and the HLA associations seemed to be driven largely by CMV exposure. In a later analysis, the rate of TCR association differed among HLA loci, with DRB1 alleles having the most associated TCRs and HLA-C alleles having the fewest. Some IMGT-functional V segments, including TRBV6-2 and TRBV6-3, could not be distinguished by the 87-base-pair reads and were therefore excluded. About 15 rarely observed V segments, including chromosome 9 orphons, were excluded from the earlier analysis of some 590 of the donors because counts were too low. An association between a missense DCLRE1C variant and V-gene and J-gene trimming of TCR beta chains was found in a later genetic analysis and replicated in an independent cohort. When HLA alleles, especially DR and DQ, strongly co-occurred, attributing TCR associations to individual alleles was difficult. The authors suggested that the approach could potentially be extended to other disease states and immunological phenotypes.

The cohort comprised 710 or so healthy bone marrow donors. Cohort members were all nominally healthy when sampled, although unrecorded immune exposures were likely present. The donor was CMV seropositive and was included in the group of 290 or so seropositive cohort members. Each donor provided a peripheral blood sample, and peripheral blood mononuclear cells were used for TCR beta sequencing. The Qiagen DNeasy Blood Extraction Kit was used to extract genomic DNA from the blood cell samples. To prepare the library, the immunoSEQ multiplex PCR assay was applied. The multiplex PCR relied on a mix of 60 forward primers for TCR Vbeta segments and 13 reverse primers for TCR Jbeta segments. The CDR3 region of rearranged TCR beta genes was amplified from genomic DNA with a multiplex PCR assay. Amplified TCR beta libraries were sequenced as 87-base-pair reads on the Illumina HiSeq System. The authors' pipeline ran thus. Across the roughly 600 repertoires, a later analysis counted some 81 million unique TCR beta chains, 8.5 million to 12 million of which were shared by at least two donors. Raw reads were error-corrected and collapsed into unique sequences with a nearest-neighbor algorithm that merged closely related sequences to remove PCR and sequencing errors. V, D and J gene segments were assigned by aligning CDR3 sequences to IMGT reference sequences. For a sequence to be retained, a match of at least six nucleotides was required to both a V gene segment and a J gene segment. A rearrangement was called productive if the CDR3 had no stop codons and remained in frame with V and J, and every other rearrangement was called non-productive. CDR3 was defined according to IMGT convention as the region running from the second conserved V-encoded cysteine to the conserved J-encoded phenylalanine. Sequences without an unambiguous match to a single V gene segment were excluded from the earlier analysis of 450 to 750 of the donors. In an earlier analysis of 587 of the donors, V segments were called functional above 56.7% productive rearrangements and were called segregating when the between-donor standard deviation exceeded 5%. A statistical classification framework was built to diagnose cytomegalovirus status from the catalog of TCR beta chain sequences. In a later analysis, TCR nucleotide sequences were compared against IMGT/GENE-DB human TR gene sequences so that V and J genes could be assigned. Using the TCRdist pipeline, a later analysis assigned CDR3 sequences along with most-parsimonious VDJ recombination scenarios. A later analysis defined each TCR beta chain by its CDR3 amino acid sequence plus V-gene family, and excluded reads lacking a unique V-gene family. A later analysis removed several hundred highly shared, low-generation-probability nucleotide sequences to deal with suspected cross-contamination and a sequencing artifact. A later analysis calculated a clonal expansion index for each public chain from normalized within-repertoire ranks of inferred template counts. A later analysis computed generation probabilities with a VDJ recombination model fitted to out-of-frame rearrangements, and checked the results against IGoR. Hypergeometric tests were used in a later analysis to score TCR-TCR, TCR-HLA and TCR-CMV co-occurrence, with a repertoire-size bias correction applied to the TCR pairs. To estimate false discovery rates, a later analysis permuted the HLA or CMV assignments 20 times. In a later analysis, co-occurring TCRs were grouped with DBSCAN, and TCRdist sequence similarity was added when clustering was performed within HLA-allele-positive subsets. Repertoires with fewer than 30,000 or more than 120,000 public chains, plus five repertoires with anomalous nucleotide sharing, were excluded from co-occurrence clustering. TCRdb's version of the immuneACCESS table is confined to in-frame rearrangements and falls short of the full clone set. An unresolved V gene accounts for under half of the shortfall where checked; the remainder is of unknown origin. That table furnishes V, J and clone size, whereas the DNA furnished D and trimming. This sample gives 75,000 to 100,000 clones in total; approximately 85% of them show up just once. The ten largest clones take up about 4.9% of the sample.

As for this clone: There is no known antigen for this receptor. Base-call qualities are not available, and no considerably larger clone is one nucleotide away.

The CDR3 runs 14 amino acids, cysteine and phenylalanine included. The kept DNA is CDR3 alone, 42 bases in frame from the first base. For CDR1 and CDR2, the germline V gene (reference sequence) lists MNHEY and SMNVEV. The V and J ends are trimmed by 0 bases and 3 bases, leaving 9 bases between them. The chain employs TRBV27 and TRBJ2-7; the D gene is perhaps TRBD1, on 6 matching bases. What was sequenced was PBMCs. The receptor was isolated from a man aged 40-55 years in good health and CMV-seropositive. The CDR3 loop reads CASSLSDSFYEQYF. The DNA reads TGTGCCAGCAGTTTATCGGACAGCTTCTACGAGCAGTACTTC.